Listed here are 12 T cell receptor beta chains from one sample, sequenced in a study of T cell changes during pregnancy in multiple sclerosis. Produced via immunoSEQ multiplex PCR; TCRdb's table is partial and in-frame only. The sample lists about 9,000 clones, about 85% occurring once. Sequencing used CD8+ T cells from peripheral blood mononuclear cells, obtained in the first trimester of pregnancy. These receptors were taken from a female donor in good health, enrolled as a control in a pregnancy study.

This chain joins TRBV27 and TRBJ2-7; 8 nucleotides match TRBD1. Trimming cost V 7 bases and J 7 bases; bases outside gene matches: 9. Germline V lookup: CDR1 MNHEY, CDR2 SMNVEV (reference sequence). This CDR3 has 13 residues. The DNA for the CDR3 is TGTGCCAGCACGACAGGGGTTCTGAAAGAGCAGTACTTC. This translates into CASTTGVLKEQYF.

This rearrangement joins TRBV6-4 to TRBJ2-3; 10 bases are shared with TRBD2. V shed 6 bases and J 2 bases; nucleotides not matched to a gene: 8. Germline V gene sequence: CDR1 MRHNA, CDR2 SNTAGT. CDR3 size: 16 residues. CDR3 sequence: CASSLLAGEATDTQYF. In nucleotides, the CDR3 is TGTGCCAGCAGCCTCCTAGCGGGGGAGGCCACAGATACGCAGTATTTT.

The chain has TRBV6-1 and TRBJ2-2; D gene uncertain. The CDR3 extends over 13 amino acids. V lost 4 bases, J lost 5 bases, and 8 bases lay in between. The germline CDR1 and CDR2 sequences are MNHNS and SASEGT. The CDR3 DNA reads TGTGCCAGCAGTGTAGAAGAAACCGGGGAGCTGTTTTTT. Its protein is CASSVEETGELFF.

This clone was recorded a few times. The genes are TRBV6-1 and TRBJ2-1; D is possibly TRBD1 (5 bases). There are 14 residues in the CDR3. V lost 3 bases, J lost 2 bases, and 8 bases lay in between. In germline, CDR1 is MNHNS, CDR2 SASEGT. The DNA of the CDR3 is TGTGCCAGCAGTGAGACAGACCCCTACAATGAGCAGTTCTTC. Translating gives CASSETDPYNEQFF.

The chain couples TRBV6-6 to TRBJ1-1; D remains unclear. In germline, CDR1 is MNHNY, CDR2 SVGAGI (reference sequence). This CDR3 contains 13 residues. V lost 8 bases and J 3 bases, leaving 13 bases between the germline ends. CDR3 nucleotide sequence: TGTGCCAGCTACCGGCCCGGGGACACTGAAGCTTTCTTT. It specifies CASYRPGDTEAFF.

This clone was seen just once. This rearrangement joins TRBV7-8 to TRBJ2-5; 7 bases line up with TRBD2. Germline trimming cut 9 bases from V and 5 bases from J; bases unmatched to any gene: 12. Looked up from germline, CDR1 is SGHVS and CDR2 is FQNEAQ. The CDR3 runs to 14 residues. The CDR3 is CASIPAGMQETQYF. The CDR3 DNA follows: TGTGCCAGTATACCAGCGGGAATGCAGGAGACCCAGTACTTC.

This chain connects TRBV10-3 to TRBJ2-3; TRBD1 aligns across 7 bases. Germline V gene lookup returns CDR1 ENHRY and CDR2 SYGVKD. V gave up 2 bases and J gave up 2 bases; unmatched junction bases: 4. The CDR3 loop spans 15 amino acids. The DNA for the CDR3 is TGTGCCATCAGTGAGACAGGGGACAACACAGATACGCAGTATTTT. Its protein product is CAISETGDNTDTQYF.

This clone was seen a handful of times. CDR3 coding DNA: TGTGCCAGCAGTGTGGGGCCCGAAGATACGCAGTATTTT. Amino acids: CASSVGPEDTQYF. This sequence joins TRBV6-4 and TRBJ2-3; TRBD1 might be the D (5 bases). Germline loops: CDR1 MRHNA, CDR2 SNTAGT. Trimming removed 4 bases from V and 5 bases from J, with 10 bases in between. The CDR3 extends over 13 amino acids.

The J gene is TRBJ2-1, the V gene TRBV29-1; the match to TRBD2 covers 13 bases. CDR1 is SQVTM, CDR2 ANQGSEA, per germline. This CDR3 has 13 amino acids. Germline trimming cut 7 bases from V and 9 bases from J; bases unmatched to any gene: 6. The CDR3 spells CSDRTSGRGEQFF. For the CDR3, the DNA is TGCAGCGACCGGACTAGCGGGAGAGGTGAGCAGTTCTTC.

The chain is built from TRBV19 and TRBJ2-3, with 7 bases that match TRBD1. CDR3 length equals 16 residues. V was pared by 5 bases and J by 1 base, with 9 bases of the junction left unmatched. Germline loops: CDR1 LNHDA, CDR2 SQIVND (reference sequence). The CDR3, as DNA: TGTGCCAGTAGTCCTGGAGTTGACAGGGGCACAGATACGCAGTATTTT. Translation gives CASSPGVDRGTDTQYF. Full variable domain (missing parts from reference TRBV19 and TRBJ2-3): DGGITQSPKYLFRKEGQNVTLSCEQNLNHDAMYWYRQDPGQGLRLIYYSQIVNDFQKGDIAEGYSVSREKKESFPLTVTSAQKNPTAFYLCASSPGVDRGTDTQYFGPGTRLTVL.

The chain joins TRBV2 to TRBJ2-2; tentative D call: TRBD2 (5 bases). V lost 7 bases and J lost 3, with 15 bases in between. Germline V CDR1 and CDR2: SNHLY, FYNNEI. This CDR3 region has 15 residues. The DNA of the CDR3 is TGTGCCAGCATGAGAAGCGGAGGCGACACCGGGGAGCTGTTTTTT. As protein: CASMRSGGDTGELFF.

A note on this clone: Its ends do not fully match the called genes, so a read error is possible. The gene calls are TRBV7-7 and TRBJ2-1; tentatively, D is TRBD1 (5 bases). The CDR3 has 15 amino acids. CDR1 and CDR2 (germline): SSHAT, FNYEAQ (reference sequence). CDR3 loop: CASSPQDNSYNEQFF. As DNA, the CDR3 is TGTGCTAGCAGCCCACAGGACAACTCCTACAATGAGCAGTTCTTC.